The subject of this entry is one TCR beta chain. This clone's antigen is unknown. Per-nucleotide qualities are absent, and no much larger clonotype sits a single base away. The sample belongs to a study of blood T cell repertoires in COVID-19 (dated by TCRdb to 2020 to 2022). As for the study more broadly: Samples from collaborators originated in the United States, Italy and Spain and spanned both the acute and convalescent phases of COVID-19. The prospective study material was composed of cDNA or gDNA derived from T cells, B-cell-depleted T cells, or PBMCs. Deeply sampled blood TCRbeta repertoires from subjects exposed to, actively infected with, or recovered from COVID-19 were included in the dataset. The repertoires were released in a freely available public database intended as a resource for research on the immune response to SARS-CoV-2. Samples were obtained from the ongoing ImmuneRACE study (first 160 participants) and from approximately 1,200 subjects provided by 6 global collaborators. The sample metadata nearly always contained a de-identified subject ID, COVID-19 status, age in years and sex. HLA class I and class II types, where available, came from metadata supplied by the sample provider rather than from assay-based typing.

For CDR1 and CDR2, the germline V gene (reference sequence) lists LGHDT and YNNKEL. From the cysteine through the phenylalanine, the CDR3 covers 15 amino acids. Kept here is only the CDR3 DNA, which spans 45 bases and is read in frame from base 1. Trimming removed 1 base from V and 0 bases from J, leaving 7 bases between the germline ends. Results and caveats for the whole study, not just this receptor: The quantity of clinical and demographic metadata differed by source and by participant and was supplied without curation.

Whole blood was collected in K2EDTA tubes by collaborating institutions according to the institutions' own protocols. For TCRbeta analysis, collaborators shipped samples in one of three forms: frozen whole blood, isolated PBMCs, or DNA extracted from either of those sample types. TCRbeta CDR3 regions were amplified from genomic DNA using the immunoSEQ Assay, a bias-controlled multiplex PCR. In the authors' own workflow: Nucleated cell counts per sample were estimated from amplification of reference gene primers within the assay. To quantify the absolute abundance of each unique TCRbeta CDR3 rearrangement, sequence reads were collapsed and filtered. For each sample, productive Simpson clonality was calculated by taking the square root of Simpson's diversity index across productive rearrangements. TCRdb provides this immuneACCESS table in a form limited to in-frame rearrangements. Some clones are lacking; in checked studies, under half of them reflect an unresolved V gene, and why the rest are absent is not known. From that table come the V and J calls and clone size; the DNA was used to work out D and trimming. This sample comprises about 150,000 clones, 65% to 85% of them detected only once. The top ten clonotypes cover about 9% of the sample.

This receptor was taken from a man between 45 and 60 years old with active or convalescent COVID-19. What was sequenced was peripheral blood. The chain joins TRBV3-1 (or the pseudogene TRBV3-2) to TRBJ1-3; the D gene lacks a confident call. CDR3 protein: CASSQALPSGNTIYF. The base sequence is TGTGCCAGCAGCCAAGCCCTACCCTCTGGAAACACCATATATTTT.